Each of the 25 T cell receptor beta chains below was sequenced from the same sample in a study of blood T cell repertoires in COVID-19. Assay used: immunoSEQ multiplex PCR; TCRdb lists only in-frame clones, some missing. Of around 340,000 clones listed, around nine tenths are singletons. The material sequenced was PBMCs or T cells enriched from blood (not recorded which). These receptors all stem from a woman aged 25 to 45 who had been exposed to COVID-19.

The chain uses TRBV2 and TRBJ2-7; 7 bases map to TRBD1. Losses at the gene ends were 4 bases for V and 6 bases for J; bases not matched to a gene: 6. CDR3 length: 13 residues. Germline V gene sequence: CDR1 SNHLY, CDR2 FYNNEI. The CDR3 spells CASSAGQLLEQYF. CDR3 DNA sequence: TGTGCCAGCAGTGCGGGACAGTTGCTCGAGCAGTACTTC.

The CDR3 sequence: CASSWGTSTGELFF. The DNA of the CDR3 is TGTGCCAGCAGTTGGGGGACTAGCACCGGGGAGCTGTTTTTT. J is TRBJ2-2 and V is TRBV27; 8 bases fit TRBD2. J gave up 4 bases and V 4 bases, and 2 bases lay outside the gene matches. This CDR3 spans 14 amino acids. Germline CDR1 is MNHEY and CDR2 is SMNVEV (reference sequence).

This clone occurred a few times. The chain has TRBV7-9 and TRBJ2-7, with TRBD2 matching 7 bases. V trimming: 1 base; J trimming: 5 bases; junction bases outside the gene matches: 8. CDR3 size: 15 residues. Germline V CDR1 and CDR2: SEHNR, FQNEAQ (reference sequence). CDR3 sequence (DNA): TGTGCCAGCAGCTTAGGGAGCGGGACTTATAACGAGCAGTACTTC. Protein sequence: CASSLGSGTYNEQYF.

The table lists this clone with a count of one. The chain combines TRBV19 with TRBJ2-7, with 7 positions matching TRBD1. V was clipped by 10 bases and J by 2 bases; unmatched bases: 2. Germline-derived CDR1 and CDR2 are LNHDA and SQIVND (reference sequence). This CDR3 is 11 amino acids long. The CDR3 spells CATTGAYEQYF. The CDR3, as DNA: TGTGCCACCACAGGGGCCTACGAGCAGTACTTC.

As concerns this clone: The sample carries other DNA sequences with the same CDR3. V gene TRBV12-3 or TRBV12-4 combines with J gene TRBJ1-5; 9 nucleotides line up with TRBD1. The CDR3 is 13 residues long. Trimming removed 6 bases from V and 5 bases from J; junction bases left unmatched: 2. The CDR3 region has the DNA TGTGCCAGCAGGGGACAGGGCTATCAGCCCCAGCATTTT. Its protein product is CASRGQGYQPQHF.

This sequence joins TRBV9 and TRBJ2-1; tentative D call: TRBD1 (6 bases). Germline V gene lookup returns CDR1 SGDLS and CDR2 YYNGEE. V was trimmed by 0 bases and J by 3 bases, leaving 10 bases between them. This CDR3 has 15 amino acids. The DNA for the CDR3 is TGTGCCAGCAGCGTAGAGGACAGAGACTACAATGAGCAGTTCTTC. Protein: CASSVEDRDYNEQFF. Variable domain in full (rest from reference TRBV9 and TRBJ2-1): DSGVTQTPKHLITATGQRVTLRCSPRSGDLSVYWYQQSLDQGLQFLIQYYNGEERAKGNILERFSAQQFPDLHSELNLSSLELGDSALYFCASSVEDRDYNEQFFGPGTRLTVL.

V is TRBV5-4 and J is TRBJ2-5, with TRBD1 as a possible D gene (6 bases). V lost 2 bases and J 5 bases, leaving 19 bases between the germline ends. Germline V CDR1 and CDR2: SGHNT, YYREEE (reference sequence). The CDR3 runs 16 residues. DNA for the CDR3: TGTGCCAGCAGCTTCAATCGGGCAGGGGTCCGGGAGACCCAGTACTTC. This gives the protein CASSFNRAGVRETQYF.

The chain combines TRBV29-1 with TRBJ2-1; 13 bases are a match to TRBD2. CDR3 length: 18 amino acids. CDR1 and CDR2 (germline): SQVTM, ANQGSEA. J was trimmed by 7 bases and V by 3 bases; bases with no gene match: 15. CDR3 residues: CSVEFLIQGLAGKNEQFF. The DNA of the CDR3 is TGCAGCGTTGAGTTCTTGATTCAGGGACTAGCGGGAAAAAATGAGCAGTTCTTC.

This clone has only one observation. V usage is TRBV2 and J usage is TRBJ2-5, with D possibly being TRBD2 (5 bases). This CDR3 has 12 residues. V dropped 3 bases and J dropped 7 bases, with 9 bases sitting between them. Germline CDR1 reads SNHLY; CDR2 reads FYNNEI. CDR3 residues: CASSDYGGTQYF. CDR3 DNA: TGTGCCAGCAGTGACTATGGAGGGACCCAGTACTTC.

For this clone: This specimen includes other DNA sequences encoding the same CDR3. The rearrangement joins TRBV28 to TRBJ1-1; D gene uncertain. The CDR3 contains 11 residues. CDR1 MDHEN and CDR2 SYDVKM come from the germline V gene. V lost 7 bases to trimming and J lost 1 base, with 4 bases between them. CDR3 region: CASTGNTEAFF. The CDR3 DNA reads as TGTGCCAGCACAGGGAACACTGAAGCTTTCTTT.

CDR3 in DNA: TGCGCCAGCAGCCAAGAAAGCCCCACAGGGGTCGGGGAGCTGTTTTTT. Translation gives CASSQESPTGVGELFF. J is TRBJ2-2 and V is TRBV4-1, with 7 bases identical to TRBD1. The V segment lost 0 bases and the J segment 7 bases; nucleotides outside the gene matches: 8. This CDR3 has 16 residues. Germline assignment: CDR1 MGHRA and CDR2 YSYEKL.

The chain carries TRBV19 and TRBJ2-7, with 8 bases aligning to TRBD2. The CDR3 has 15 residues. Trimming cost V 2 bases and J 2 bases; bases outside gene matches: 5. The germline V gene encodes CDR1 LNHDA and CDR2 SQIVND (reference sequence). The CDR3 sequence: CASSIRAGGPYEQYF. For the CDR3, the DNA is TGTGCCAGTAGTATACGGGCGGGAGGTCCCTACGAGCAGTACTTC.

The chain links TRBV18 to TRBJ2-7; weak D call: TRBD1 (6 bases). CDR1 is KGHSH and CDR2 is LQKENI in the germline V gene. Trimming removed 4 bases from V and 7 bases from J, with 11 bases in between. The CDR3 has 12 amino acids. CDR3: CASSRPQGEQYF. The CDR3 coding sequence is TGTGCCAGCTCACGCCCCCAGGGGGAGCAGTACTTC.

The CDR3 nucleotides are TGTGCCAGCAGCGTAGATTGGGCAGGAATGGGGAGTTCACCCCTCCACTTT. Translation gives CASSVDWAGMGSSPLHF. J is TRBJ1-6 and V is TRBV9, with unresolved D. The CDR3 runs to 17 residues. Germline V CDR1 and CDR2: SGDLS, YYNGEE. V was cut by 0 bases and J by 9 bases, with 19 bases left in between.

The chain's CDR3 is CASSYRETNTEAFF. CDR3 in DNA: TGTGCCAGCAGCTACAGGGAAACGAACACTGAAGCTTTCTTT. The chain couples TRBV11-2 to TRBJ1-1, with D perhaps matching TRBD1 (6 bases). The CDR3 is 14 amino acids. Germline V gene lookup returns CDR1 SGHAT and CDR2 FQNNGV. Trimming pared 4 bases from V and 1 base from J, leaving 10 bases between.

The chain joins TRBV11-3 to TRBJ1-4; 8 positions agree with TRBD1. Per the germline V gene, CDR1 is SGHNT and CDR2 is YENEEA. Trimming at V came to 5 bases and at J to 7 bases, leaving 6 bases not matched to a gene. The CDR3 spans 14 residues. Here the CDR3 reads CASSVGQGSEKLFF. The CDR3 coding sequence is TGTGCCAGCAGCGTTGGACAGGGAAGTGAAAAACTGTTTTTT.

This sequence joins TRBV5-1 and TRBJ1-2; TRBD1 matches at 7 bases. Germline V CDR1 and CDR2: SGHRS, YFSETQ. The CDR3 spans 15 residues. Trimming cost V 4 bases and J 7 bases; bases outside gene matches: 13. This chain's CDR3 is CASSPRQGSFGGYTF. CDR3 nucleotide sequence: TGCGCCAGCAGCCCCAGACAGGGTTCATTCGGTGGCTACACCTTC. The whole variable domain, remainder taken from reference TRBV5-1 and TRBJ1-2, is KAGVTQTPRYLIKTRGQQVTLSCSPISGHRSVSWYQQTPGQGLQFLFEYFSETQRNKGNFPGRFSGRQFSNSRSEMNVSTLELGDSALYLCASSPRQGSFGGYTFGSGTRLTVV.

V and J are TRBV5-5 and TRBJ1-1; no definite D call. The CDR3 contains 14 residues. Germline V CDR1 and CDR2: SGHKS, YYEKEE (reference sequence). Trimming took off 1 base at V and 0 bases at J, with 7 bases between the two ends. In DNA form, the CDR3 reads TGTGCCAGCAGCTTGCCAAACATGAACACTGAAGCTTTCTTT. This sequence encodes CASSLPNMNTEAFF.

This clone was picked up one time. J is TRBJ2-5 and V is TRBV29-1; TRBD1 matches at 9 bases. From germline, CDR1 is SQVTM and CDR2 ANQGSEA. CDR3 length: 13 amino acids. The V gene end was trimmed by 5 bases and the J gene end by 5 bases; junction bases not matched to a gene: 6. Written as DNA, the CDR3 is TGCAGCGTTCGGGACAGGGTGGTCGAGACCCAGTACTTC. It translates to CSVRDRVVETQYF.

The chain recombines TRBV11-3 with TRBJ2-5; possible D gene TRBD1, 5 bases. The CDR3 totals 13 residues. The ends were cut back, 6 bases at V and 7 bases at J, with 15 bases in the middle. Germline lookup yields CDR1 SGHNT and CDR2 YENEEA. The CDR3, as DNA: TGTGCCAGCAGGGCAGGGCAAGAAGTGACCCAGTACTTC. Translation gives CASRAGQEVTQYF. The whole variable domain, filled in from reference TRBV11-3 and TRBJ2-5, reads EAGVVQSPRYKIIEKKQPVAFWCNPISGHNTLYWYLQNLGQGPELLIRYENEEAVDDSQLPKDRFSAERLKGVDSTLKIQPAELGDSAVYLCASRAGQEVTQYFGPGTRLLVL.

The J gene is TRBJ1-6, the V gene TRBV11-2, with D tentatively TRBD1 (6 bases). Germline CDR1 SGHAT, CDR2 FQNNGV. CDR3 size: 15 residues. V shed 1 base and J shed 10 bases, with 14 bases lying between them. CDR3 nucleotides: TGTGCCAGCAGCTTAGCGGCCCAGGGGAAATCACCCCTCCACTTT. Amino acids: CASSLAAQGKSPLHF.

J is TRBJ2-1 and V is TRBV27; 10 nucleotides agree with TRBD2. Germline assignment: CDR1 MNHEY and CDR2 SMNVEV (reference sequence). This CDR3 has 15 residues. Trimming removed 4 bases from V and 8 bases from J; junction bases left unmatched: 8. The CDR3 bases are TGTGCCAGCAGTTCCTCTAGCGGGAGTTACGATGAGCAGTTCTTC. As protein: CASSSSSGSYDEQFF.

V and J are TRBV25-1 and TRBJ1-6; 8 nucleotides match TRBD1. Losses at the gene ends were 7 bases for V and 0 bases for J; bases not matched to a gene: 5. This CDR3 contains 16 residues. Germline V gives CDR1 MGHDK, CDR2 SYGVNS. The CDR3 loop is CASKDRGSSYNSPLHF. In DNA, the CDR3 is TGTGCCAGCAAAGACAGGGGCAGCTCCTATAATTCACCCCTCCACTTT.

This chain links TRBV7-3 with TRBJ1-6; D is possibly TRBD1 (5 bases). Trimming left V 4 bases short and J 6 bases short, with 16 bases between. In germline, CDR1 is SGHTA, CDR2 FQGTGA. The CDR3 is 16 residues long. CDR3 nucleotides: TGTGCCAGCAGCTCCAACTCCGGGACTCCTAATTCACCCCTCCACTTT. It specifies CASSSNSGTPNSPLHF.

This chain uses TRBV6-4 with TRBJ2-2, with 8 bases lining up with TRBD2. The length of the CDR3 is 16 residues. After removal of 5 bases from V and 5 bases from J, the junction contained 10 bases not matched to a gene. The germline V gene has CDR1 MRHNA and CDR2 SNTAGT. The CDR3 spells CASSPQGTSGTGELFF. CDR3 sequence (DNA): TGTGCCAGCAGTCCTCAGGGGACTAGTGGGACCGGGGAGCTGTTTTTT.